The 31 T cell receptor beta chains listed next were all sequenced from one sample in a study of immune characterization of retroperitoneal liposarcoma. TCRdb fed the PCR reads into MiXCR, producing one record per CDR3 protein. Of 10,000 or so distinct CDR3 sequences in the sample, 25% to 30% are singletons; the top ten hold about 8.2%. Sequenced input: tumor tissue. These receptors were obtained from a male donor with retroperitoneal liposarcoma.

The V gene is TRBV27, the J gene TRBJ2-1, with D tentatively TRBD2 (6 bases). TRBJ2-7 matches the DNA end more closely, so the J call is doubtful. From germline, CDR1 is MNHEY and CDR2 SMNVEV (reference sequence). The CDR3 is 14 amino acids. The CDR3 DNA is TGTGCCAGCAACACCGGGGGTCAACGCTACGAGCAGTACTTC. As protein: CASNTGGQRYEQYF.

This clonotype is medium-sized in the sample. V usage is TRBV6-1 and J usage is TRBJ1-1; D is unclear. V lost 2 bases and J lost 7, with 11 bases in between. This CDR3 has 13 amino acids. Germline V lookup: CDR1 MNHNS, CDR2 SASEGT. The CDR3 region is CASSELWADEAFF. CDR3 DNA sequence: TGTGCCAGCAGTGAATTGTGGGCGGATGAAGCTTTCTTT.

By its share, this clonotype is medium-sized. The J gene is TRBJ2-1, the V gene TRBV6-1; possible D gene TRBD1, 5 bases. Trimming removed 0 bases from V and 13 bases from J, with 19 bases in between. The CDR3 contains 15 residues. Per the germline V gene, CDR1 is MNHNS and CDR2 is SASEGT. The CDR3 sequence: CASSEADRYQETQFF. CDR3 coding DNA: TGTGCCAGCAGTGAAGCTGACAGATACCAAGAGACCCAGTTCTTC.

The chain has TRBV11-1 and TRBJ2-1; TRBD2 matches at 8 bases. The CDR3 sequence is 17 residues long. J gave up 10 bases and V 5 bases, and 19 bases lay outside the gene matches. Germline V CDR1 and CDR2: SGHAT, FQDESV (reference sequence). The CDR3, as DNA: TGTGCCAGCAGCCTACAACTGGCTAGCGGGCTCCAAGGGGAGCAGTTCTTC. It specifies CASSLQLASGLQGEQFF.

By share of the sample, this clonotype is medium-sized. The rearrangement links TRBV6-1 to TRBJ2-5; a weak D match, TRBD2 (5 bases). The CDR3 sequence is 14 residues long. CDR1 is MNHNS, CDR2 SASEGT, per germline. With 2 bases removed from V and 3 bases from J, the gap between germline ends came to 10 bases. The CDR3 loop reads CASSEFGLEETQYF. The CDR3 DNA follows: TGTGCCAGCAGTGAATTTGGACTGGAAGAGACCCAGTACTTC.

Points on this clonotype: A much larger clone lies a single base off, so this may be a read error. The chain employs TRBV7-2 and TRBJ1-5; 10 nucleotides match TRBD1. Germline V gives CDR1 SGHTA, CDR2 FQGNSA. The V and J ends lost 5 bases and 5 bases, in that order; junction bases with no gene match: 6. The CDR3 sequence is 15 residues long. In nucleotides, the CDR3 is TGTGCCAGCAGCCTCATCGGGACAGGGGATCAGCCCCAGCATTTT. It yields the protein CASSLIGTGDQPQHF.

This sequence joins TRBV6-1 and TRBJ2-5; no reliable D call. The J call may be in error: the DNA end matches TRBJ2-7 better. Germline loops: CDR1 MNHNS, CDR2 SASEGT. This CDR3 comprises 12 residues. CDR3 sequence (DNA): TGTGCCACCCGCCGCCAGATCTACGAGCAGTACTTC. This codes for CATRRQIYEQYF.

The CDR3 reads CASSYGPLTYLNSNQPQHF. The CDR3 nucleotides are TGTGCCAGCAGTTACGGGCCCCTGACATATCTTAATAGCAATCAGCCCCAGCATTTT. V is TRBV6-6 and J is TRBJ1-5; no clear D. The CDR3 runs 19 residues. The V gene's germline CDR1 is MNHNY and CDR2 SVGAGI (reference sequence). The ends were cut back, 2 bases at V and 0 bases at J, with 20 bases in the middle.

This clonotype ranks as medium-sized (0.01 to 0.1%). This chain links TRBV7-8 with TRBJ2-1, with D possibly matching TRBD1 (5 bases). The J call is doubtful: the DNA matches TRBJ2-7 better. Germline V gene lookup returns CDR1 SGHVS and CDR2 FQNEAQ. The length of the CDR3 is 12 residues. The CDR3 sequence: CASSQSRVEQYF. As DNA, the CDR3 is TGTGCCAGCAGCCAGAGCAGGGTGGAGCAGTACTTC.

This clonotype was found a few times. V and J are TRBV6-1 and TRBJ2-1, with TRBD2 matching over 11 bases. The J call may be mistaken, given a closer DNA end match to TRBJ2-7. This CDR3 spans 13 amino acids. Germline-derived CDR1 and CDR2 are MNHNS and SASEGT. The CDR3 loop reads CATATSGGNEQYF. The CDR3, as DNA: TGTGCCACCGCCACTAGCGGGGGCAATGAGCAGTACTTC.

This clonotype has ten or more counts. The J gene is TRBJ2-5, the V gene TRBV10-3, with 7 bases lining up with TRBD2. The J call may be faulty, since TRBJ2-7 better matches the DNA end. Germline-derived CDR1 and CDR2 are ENHRY and SYGVKD. CDR3 length: 13 amino acids. CDR3 coding DNA: TGTGCCATCAGTGACGGGAGGTTCAACGAGCAGTACTTC. This translates into CAISDGRFNEQYF.

The chain employs TRBV7-8 and TRBJ1-5, with TRBD1 identical over 12 bases. After removal of 5 bases from V and 7 bases from J, the junction contained 3 bases not matched to a gene. The CDR3 loop spans 14 amino acids. Germline values: CDR1 SGHVS, CDR2 FQNEAQ. DNA for the CDR3: TGTGCCAGCAGCCAGGGACAGGGGGCGCAGCCCCAGCATTTT. Its translation: CASSQGQGAQPQHF.

This clonotype was picked up a small number of times. The J gene is TRBJ2-1, the V gene TRBV6-7; 11 bases are shared with TRBD1. The end of the DNA is better explained by TRBJ2-7, so the J call may be wrong. TRBV6-7 is an open reading frame whose function is uncertain. The CDR3 contains 15 residues. CDR3 bases: TGTGCCAGCATGACTCGGGACAGGGGGGGCAATGAGCAGTACTTC. Its translation is CASMTRDRGGNEQYF.

V gene TRBV18 combines with J gene TRBJ2-3; D remains ambiguous. Trimming took 0 bases from V and 4 from J, leaving 8 bases between them. From germline, CDR1 is KGHSH and CDR2 LQKENI. This CDR3 region has 14 residues. CDR3 DNA sequence: TGTGCCAGCTCACCACCGATGGAGCCAGATACGCAGTATTTT. Translated, it gives CASSPPMEPDTQYF.

The V call is TRBV4-3, the J call TRBJ2-5, with 9 positions matching TRBD1. Near its end, the DNA agrees better with TRBJ2-7, so the J call may be wrong. CDR1 is LGHNA and CDR2 is YSLEER in the germline V gene. This CDR3 is 13 amino acids long. DNA for the CDR3: TGCGCCAGCAGCCGGGACAGGGTTGACGAGCAGTACTTC. Translating it yields CASSRDRVDEQYF.

This clonotype appeared a few times. V usage is TRBV6-1 and J usage is TRBJ2-1, with 14 bases identical to TRBD2. V gave up 6 bases and J gave up 8 bases; unmatched junction bases: 6. The CDR3 extends over 15 amino acids. Germline CDR1 MNHNS, CDR2 SASEGT. The CDR3 DNA is TGTGCCAGCAGCCGACTAGCGGGGGGGCCTGATGAGCAGTTCTTC. Protein sequence: CASSRLAGGPDEQFF.

The table lists this clonotype with many counts. The chain employs TRBV12-3 or TRBV12-4 and TRBJ2-1; TRBD2 aligns across 9 bases. This CDR3 spans 17 amino acids. V was pared by 6 bases and J by 4 bases, with 13 bases of the junction left unmatched. CDR3 amino acids: CASSLSGWTSVYNEQFF. The DNA for the CDR3 is TGTGCCAGCAGCCTTAGTGGCTGGACTAGCGTATACAATGAGCAGTTCTTC.

This chain connects TRBV12-3 or TRBV12-4 to TRBJ2-5; possibly TRBD1 for D (6 bases). TRBJ2-1 matches the DNA end more closely, so the J call is doubtful. This CDR3 has 13 residues. DNA for the CDR3: TGTGCCAGCAGTTTAGACGGGACACCTGAGCAGTTCTTC. It is translated as CASSLDGTPEQFF.

This clonotype was picked up a small number of times. V gene TRBV27 combines with J gene TRBJ2-1, with 8 bases identical to TRBD1. The end of the DNA aligns better with TRBJ2-7, so the J call may be wrong. CDR1 and CDR2 from the germline V gene are MNHEY and SMNVEV (reference sequence). This CDR3 contains 13 residues. CDR3 nucleotide sequence: TGTGCCAGCAGTTTAACAGGGGGCTACGAGCAGTACTTC. It encodes CASSLTGGYEQYF.

This clonotype counts as medium-sized. J is TRBJ2-5 and V is TRBV6-6; possibly TRBD1 or TRBD2 for D (5 bases each). The V and J ends lost 0 bases and 11 bases respectively, with 16 bases between them. Germline assignment: CDR1 MNHNY and CDR2 SVGAGI (reference sequence). This CDR3 contains 14 residues. The CDR3 here is CASSYSEGSAEQYF. The DNA of the CDR3 is TGTGCCAGCAGTTACTCCGAGGGGTCTGCGGAGCAGTACTTC.

The sample holds many counts of this clonotype. V gene TRBV6-1 combines with J gene TRBJ2-1; 10 bases agree with TRBD2. After removal of 8 bases from V and 10 bases from J, the junction contained 5 bases not matched to a gene. From germline, CDR1 is MNHNS and CDR2 SASEGT. This CDR3 has 12 residues. Here the CDR3 reads CASEREGYEQFF. The CDR3 DNA sequence: TGTGCCAGCGAGCGGGAGGGGTACGAGCAGTTCTTC.

V usage is TRBV7-2 and J usage is TRBJ2-5, with D tentatively TRBD2 (7 bases). The CDR3 is 15 residues long. Trimming pared 0 bases from V and 1 base from J, leaving 9 bases between. The germline V gene has CDR1 SGHTA and CDR2 FQGNSA. CDR3 protein: CASSLAGGAQETQYF. In DNA, the CDR3 is TGTGCCAGCAGCTTAGCGGGGGGGGCCCAAGAGACCCAGTACTTC.

This sequence joins TRBV6-1 and TRBJ2-3; possibly TRBD1 for D (6 bases). V gave up 4 bases and J gave up 5 bases, with 13 bases separating them. The germline gives CDR1 MNHNS, CDR2 SASEGT. This CDR3 is 14 amino acids long. The CDR3 is CASSVNRVVDTQYF. Written as DNA, the CDR3 is TGTGCCAGCAGTGTAAACAGGGTTGTAGATACGCAGTATTTT.

By sample share, this clonotype is large. The chain has TRBV7-2 and TRBJ2-4; possible D gene TRBD1, 6 bases. Germline CDR1 reads SGHTA; CDR2 reads FQGNSA. Trimming took 6 bases from V and 6 from J, leaving 21 bases between them. There are 16 residues in the CDR3. For the CDR3, the DNA is TGTGCCAGCAGTTCGGACAGAAGCTTAGCGTTAAACATTCAGTACTTC. Its translation is CASSSDRSLALNIQYF.

This clonotype is medium-sized in the sample. The chain carries TRBV7-3 and TRBJ2-1; 10 bases map to TRBD2. Germline V gene lookup returns CDR1 SGHTA and CDR2 FQGTGA. Trimming at V came to 5 bases and at J to 5 bases, leaving 6 bases not matched to a gene. The CDR3 loop spans 15 amino acids. CDR3 loop: CASSEGTSVDNEQFF. CDR3 DNA: TGTGCCAGCAGCGAAGGGACTAGCGTAGACAATGAGCAGTTCTTC.

This chain links TRBV6-1 with TRBJ1-2; D may be TRBD1 (6 bases). Trimming took off 5 bases at V and 4 bases at J, with 11 bases between the two ends. The CDR3 runs 13 residues. Germline CDR1 is MNHNS and CDR2 is SASEGT. CDR3 region: CASSTDSTYGYTF. CDR3 in DNA: TGTGCCAGCAGTACGGACAGCACCTATGGCTACACCTTC.

V is TRBV6-1 and J is TRBJ1-5; D uncertain. Germline loops: CDR1 MNHNS, CDR2 SASEGT. Trimming removed 7 bases from V and 2 bases from J, with 6 bases in between. This CDR3 region has 12 residues. In nucleotides, the CDR3 is TGTGCCAGCACGGACGGCAATCAGCCCCAGCATTTT. Amino acid sequence: CASTDGNQPQHF.

The chain combines TRBV6-6 with TRBJ2-3, with D perhaps matching TRBD2 (5 bases). Trimming left V 3 bases short and J 5 bases short, with 6 bases between. Germline CDR1 reads MNHNY; CDR2 reads SVGAGI (reference sequence). This CDR3 comprises 12 residues. The CDR3 spells CASSYEGDTQYF. CDR3 nucleotide sequence: TGTGCCAGCAGTTATGAGGGAGATACGCAGTATTTT.

This clonotype was observed a few times. The chain couples TRBV12-3 or TRBV12-4 to TRBJ2-1; D ambiguous. This CDR3 has 12 residues. With 5 bases removed from V and 10 bases from J, the gap between germline ends came to 12 bases. CDR3 in amino acids: CASSLSPYEQFF. CDR3 DNA sequence: TGTGCCAGCAGTCTATCCCCCTACGAGCAGTTCTTC.

This clonotype was counted a few times. The V gene is TRBV27, the J gene TRBJ2-1; TRBD1 matches at 8 bases. The germline gives CDR1 MNHEY, CDR2 SMNVEV (reference sequence). The V segment lost 5 bases and the J segment 4 bases; nucleotides outside the gene matches: 10. The CDR3 extends over 16 amino acids. Here the CDR3 reads CASSPDGDRMYNEQFF. In nucleotides, the CDR3 is TGTGCCAGCAGTCCCGATGGGGACAGGATGTACAATGAGCAGTTCTTC.

This clonotype was detected a few times. The rearrangement uses TRBV7-6 and TRBJ2-4; D unresolved. The J call may be incorrect, as the DNA end agrees better with TRBJ2-7. The CDR3 runs to 10 residues. Germline CDR1 SGHVS, CDR2 FNYEAQ. CDR3 nucleotide sequence: TGTGCCAGCAGCCCTCTCGAGCAGTACTTC. It translates to CASSPLEQYF.